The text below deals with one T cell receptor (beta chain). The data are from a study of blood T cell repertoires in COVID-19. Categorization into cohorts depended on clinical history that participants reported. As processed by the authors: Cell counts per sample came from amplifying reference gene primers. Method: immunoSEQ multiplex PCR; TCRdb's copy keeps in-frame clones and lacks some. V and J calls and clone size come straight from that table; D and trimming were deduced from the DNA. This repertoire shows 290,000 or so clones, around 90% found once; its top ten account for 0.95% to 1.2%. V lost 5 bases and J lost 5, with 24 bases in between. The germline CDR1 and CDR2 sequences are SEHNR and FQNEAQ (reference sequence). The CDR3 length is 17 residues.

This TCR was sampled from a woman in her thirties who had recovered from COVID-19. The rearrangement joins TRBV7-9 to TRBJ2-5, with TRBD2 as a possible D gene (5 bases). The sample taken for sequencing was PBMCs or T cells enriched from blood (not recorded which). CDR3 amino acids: CASSTPGGNIALETQYF. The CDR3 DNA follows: TGTGCCAGCAGCACCCCAGGAGGCAACATCGCCCTTGAGACCCAGTACTTC.